The source of this T cell receptor beta chain is a study of spatial heterogeneity in lung cancer. The overall study: Mean representation of each unique TCR and UMI combination in the raw reads exceeded ten occurrences.

The time point was: sample taken at primary tumor resection. Researchers sequenced whole RNA taken from tumor, nontumor lung or frozen PBMC without sorting. TCRdb independently ran MiXCR on the 5' RACE reads; one entry per CDR3 protein. The data hold about 85,000 distinct CDR3 sequences, with 15% to 20% observed a single time. The starting material was PBMCs, obtained at surgery. The sequence derives from a male donor with early-stage non-small cell lung cancer.

The CDR3 sequence is CASTGQGSSPLHF. The CDR3 DNA sequence: TGTGCCAGCACGGGACAGGGTAGTTCACCCCTCCACTTT. The chain uses TRBV12-3 or TRBV12-4 and TRBJ1-6; 9 bases are a match to TRBD1. There are 13 residues in the CDR3. The ends lost 7 bases at V and 9 bases at J; junction bases unmatched: 4.